This T cell receptor (beta chain) was recovered during a study of CD8+ T cells in alopecia areata. Of note for this clone: At the DNA level, this CDR3 is encoded by other sequences in the same sample as well.

Trimming shortened V by 5 bases and J by 1 base, and 12 bases separated the two germline ends. CDR1 and CDR2 from the germline V gene are GTSNPN and SVGIG (reference sequence). CDR3 length: 13 amino acids. The treatment is: oral pan-JAK inhibitor, 5-10 mg twice daily. Extracted from the samples, RNA was reverse transcribed into cDNA to serve as the sequencing template. Sequencing was performed with immunoSEQ multiplex PCR; in TCRdb, only in-frame clones are kept and a portion is missing. The table includes 170,000 or so clones, around 58% detected once. The sample consisted of CD8+ T cells sorted from blood, taken at week 24, from a patient treated with tofacitinib. The source of this sequence is a human donor with alopecia areata. V gene TRBV30 combines with J gene TRBJ2-7; D uncertain. The CDR3 region is CAWSGGASYEQYF. CDR3 nucleotide sequence: TGTGCCTGGTCCGGCGGAGCTTCCTACGAGCAGTACTTC.